The 15 T cell receptor beta chains presented below share a single source sample, sequenced in a study of blood T cell repertoires in COVID-19. TCRdb's copy holds only in-frame clones and misses some; the assay was immunoSEQ multiplex PCR. Among 200,000 to 300,000 clones listed, roughly 91% were seen once. Sequencing was done on a sample of PBMCs or T cells enriched from blood (not recorded which). Source of these receptors: a woman in her twenties or thirties who had recovered from COVID-19.

The V gene is TRBV19, the J gene TRBJ1-5; TRBD1 is a possible D gene (6 bases). The V gene lost 3 bases and the J gene lost 3 bases, with 12 bases spanning the gap. The germline CDR1 and CDR2 sequences are LNHDA and SQIVND (reference sequence). The CDR3 is 15 residues long. The CDR3 sequence is CASSINTGNNQPQHF. The CDR3 nucleotides are TGTGCCAGTAGTATTAATACAGGGAACAATCAGCCCCAGCATTTT.

The J gene is TRBJ2-1, the V gene TRBV7-3; a weak D match, TRBD2 (6 bases). Germline values: CDR1 SGHTA, CDR2 FQGTGA. There are 15 residues in the CDR3. Trimming removed 6 bases from V and 10 bases from J, with 22 bases in between. CDR3 DNA sequence: TGTGCCAGCAGTCCGACCCGGGACTCCCCTCGGGAGCAGTTCTTC. Protein sequence: CASSPTRDSPREQFF.

J is TRBJ1-1 and V is TRBV7-6; 9 bases are a match to TRBD1. V trimming: 1 base; J trimming: 1 base; junction bases outside the gene matches: 10. The CDR3 length is 18 residues. CDR1 and CDR2 from the germline V gene are SGHVS and FNYEAQ. The CDR3 sequence is CASSLDPFKGQGNTEAFF. In DNA, the CDR3 is TGTGCCAGCAGCTTAGATCCTTTCAAGGGACAGGGGAACACTGAAGCTTTCTTT.

This clone was seen a single time. The V gene is TRBV27, the J gene TRBJ1-1; D is unresolved. CDR3 size: 12 residues. The germline V gene has CDR1 MNHEY and CDR2 SMNVEV (reference sequence). Trimming stripped 6 bases from V and 6 bases from J, with 11 bases between. The CDR3 protein is CASSSGLAEAFF. The DNA for the CDR3 is TGTGCCAGCAGCTCCGGACTTGCTGAAGCTTTCTTT.

The chain is built from TRBV6-5 and TRBJ1-1, with D tentatively TRBD1 (5 bases). The V end was cut by 2 bases, the J end by 3 bases, with 13 bases between. The germline V gene has CDR1 MNHEY and CDR2 SVGAGI. CDR3 length equals 15 residues. The CDR3 coding sequence is TGTGCCAGCAGTTACGGGACTGCTCAAGACACTGAAGCTTTCTTT. It is translated as CASSYGTAQDTEAFF.

V gene TRBV10-3 combines with J gene TRBJ1-4; no clear D. The CDR3 has 15 amino acids. Deletions cut 2 bases from V and 4 bases from J, with 11 bases between. From germline, CDR1 is ENHRY and CDR2 SYGVKD. The CDR3 region has the DNA TGTGCCATCAGTGAGGACCGGGATGTTAATGAAAAACTGTTTTTT. As protein: CAISEDRDVNEKLFF.

This clone was detected only once. The same CDR3 is also encoded by other DNA sequences in this sample. This chain links TRBV11-3 with TRBJ1-1; no clear D. Germline lookup yields CDR1 SGHNT and CDR2 YENEEA. The CDR3 loop spans 14 amino acids. V dropped 1 base and J dropped 1 base, with 7 bases sitting between them. The CDR3 loop is CASSLGRGNTEAFF. CDR3 in DNA: TGTGCCAGCAGCTTAGGGCGCGGGAACACTGAAGCTTTCTTT.

The rearrangement joins TRBV5-5 to TRBJ1-4, with D tentatively TRBD1 (6 bases). The CDR3 extends over 17 amino acids. The ends were cut back, 1 base at V and 0 bases at J, with 13 bases in the middle. Germline lookup yields CDR1 SGHKS and CDR2 YYEKEE (reference sequence). The CDR3 spells CASSLRAGVATNEKLFF. The CDR3 nucleotides read TGTGCCAGCAGCTTGCGGGCAGGGGTTGCAACTAATGAAAAACTGTTTTTT.

This clone was observed a single time. The chain uses TRBV9 and TRBJ2-1, with TRBD2 identical over 8 bases. The CDR3 contains 15 residues. Germline V gene sequence: CDR1 SGDLS, CDR2 YYNGEE. Trimming cost V 6 bases and J 6 bases; bases outside gene matches: 11. The CDR3 DNA is TGTGCCAGCACCGAGGCGGGGGGATCGGGCAATGAGCAGTTCTTC. Protein sequence: CASTEAGGSGNEQFF.

The chain has TRBV19 and TRBJ1-2; 7 bases match TRBD1. V lost 5 bases, J lost 3 bases, and 6 bases stayed unmatched. The V gene's germline CDR1 is LNHDA and CDR2 SQIVND (reference sequence). The CDR3 covers 14 residues. Written as DNA, the CDR3 is TGTGCCAGTAGTCCCGACAGGGTGGACTATGGCTACACCTTC. It translates to CASSPDRVDYGYTF.

The gene calls are TRBV6-4 and TRBJ1-2, with TRBD1 identical over 11 bases. Germline CDR1 MRHNA, CDR2 SNTAGT. Trimming at V came to 2 bases and at J to 4 bases, leaving 0 bases not matched to a gene. The CDR3 is made up of 14 amino acids. CDR3 in DNA: TGTGCCAGCAGTGACGGGACAGGGGGCTATGGCTACACCTTC. As protein: CASSDGTGGYGYTF.

This clone was seen a few times. The CDR3 DNA is TGTGCCAGCAGTCGAGGAAGGTGGGAGTTTACCTCCTACAATGAGCAGTTCTTC. Translating gives CASSRGRWEFTSYNEQFF. The gene calls are TRBV7-6 and TRBJ2-1; TRBD2 is a possible D gene (5 bases). The V end was cut by 6 bases, the J end by 0 bases, with 21 bases between. This CDR3 comprises 18 residues. Germline assignment: CDR1 SGHVS and CDR2 FNYEAQ.

V usage is TRBV4-1 and J usage is TRBJ1-5; TRBD1 matches 7 bases. J was trimmed by 3 bases and V by 4 bases; bases with no gene match: 3. Looked up from germline, CDR1 is MGHRA and CDR2 is YSYEKL. The CDR3 is 14 residues long. CDR3 residues: CASSPGTDNQPQHF. The CDR3 bases are TGCGCCAGCAGCCCCGGGACAGACAATCAGCCCCAGCATTTT.

The chain carries TRBV6-1 and TRBJ1-4; D gene uncertain. The V end was cut by 2 bases, the J end by 4 bases, with 8 bases between. Germline V gene sequence: CDR1 MNHNS, CDR2 SASEGT. The CDR3 has 14 residues. This chain's CDR3 is CASSESNGNEKLFF. CDR3 DNA: TGTGCCAGCAGTGAATCAAACGGTAATGAAAAACTGTTTTTT.

The V call is TRBV9, the J call TRBJ1-2; 8 positions match TRBD1. V shed 0 bases, J shed 8 bases, and the junction held 3 bases outside the gene matches. Per the germline V gene, CDR1 is SGDLS and CDR2 is YYNGEE. The CDR3 is made up of 13 amino acids. The CDR3 reads CASSVGQGWGYTF. CDR3 in DNA: TGTGCCAGCAGCGTAGGACAGGGGTGGGGCTACACCTTC.